This TCR beta chain emerged from a study of blood T cell repertoires in COVID-19. About the study: Specimens from acute and convalescent COVID-19 originated in the United States, Italy and Spain. Sample material is recorded as cDNA or gDNA derived from T cells, B-cell-depleted T cells, or PBMCs.

As processed by the authors: Amplified reference gene primers provided the basis for estimating nucleated cell counts. Sequenced by immunoSEQ multiplex PCR; TCRdb stores in-frame clones only, minus some. From that table come the V and J calls and clone size; the DNA was used to work out D and trimming. The table includes some 200,000 clones, around 84% detected once. The CDR3 covers 15 residues. Material for sequencing was peripheral blood. The chain links TRBV21-1 to TRBJ1-2. TRBV21-1 is annotated as a pseudogene. This TCR derives from a woman aged 60-70 years who had recovered from COVID-19. In nucleotides, the CDR3 is TGTGCCAGCAGCAAATGGGGGGAAAGGCCCTATGGCTACACCTTC. This encodes CASSKWGERPYGYTF.